This T cell receptor beta chain came from a study of T cell changes during pregnancy in multiple sclerosis. This clone was observed a single time. The protocol was immunoSEQ multiplex PCR, while the TCRdb copy is restricted to in-frame clones and leaves out a portion. The data show just under 65,000 clones, with roughly 91% seen just once and around 2.4% held by the top ten. Per germline, CDR1 SGHNT and CDR2 YYREEE (reference sequence). There are 15 residues in the CDR3. The ends lost 5 bases at V and 1 base at J; junction bases unmatched: 3. This material consisted of peripheral blood, taken in the third trimester of pregnancy. The sequence came from a female donor in good health, enrolled as a control in a pregnancy study. J is TRBJ2-3 and V is TRBV5-4; TRBD2 aligns across 11 bases. In DNA, the CDR3 is TGTGCCAGCAGTTCGACTAGCGGGGGCACAGATACGCAGTATTTT. The encoded protein is CASSSTSGGTDTQYF.